Listed here is a single TCR beta chain. The antigen remains unidentified. The assay was immunoSEQ multiplex PCR, and TCRdb's table has in-frame clones only and misses some. The sample has about 22,000 clones, 92% seen once; the top ten hold about 0.84%. V was clipped by 6 bases and J by 1 base, with 9 bases between them. The germline V gene has CDR1 KGHSH and CDR2 LQKENI. The length of the CDR3 is 13 residues. This record comes from a study of T cell repertoires and Cas9 in healthy adults. Study summary: CD4 and CD8 compartments: SpCas9-reactive T cells profiled for potency, cytotoxicity, lineage. Study-wide points: SpCas9-reactive effector T cells were reportedly restrained in vitro by SpCas9-reactive regulatory T cells.

This clonotype was obtained from a human donor in good health. The sequencing sample was made of CD4+ effector T cells (CD127+, CD25-, CD137-, CD154-) from PBMCs; culture status not recorded. The chain is built from TRBV18 and TRBJ1-1; D is unresolved. CDR3 sequence (DNA): TGTGCCAGCTCCCCCTATGGGAACACTGAAGCTTTCTTT. It encodes CASSPYGNTEAFF.